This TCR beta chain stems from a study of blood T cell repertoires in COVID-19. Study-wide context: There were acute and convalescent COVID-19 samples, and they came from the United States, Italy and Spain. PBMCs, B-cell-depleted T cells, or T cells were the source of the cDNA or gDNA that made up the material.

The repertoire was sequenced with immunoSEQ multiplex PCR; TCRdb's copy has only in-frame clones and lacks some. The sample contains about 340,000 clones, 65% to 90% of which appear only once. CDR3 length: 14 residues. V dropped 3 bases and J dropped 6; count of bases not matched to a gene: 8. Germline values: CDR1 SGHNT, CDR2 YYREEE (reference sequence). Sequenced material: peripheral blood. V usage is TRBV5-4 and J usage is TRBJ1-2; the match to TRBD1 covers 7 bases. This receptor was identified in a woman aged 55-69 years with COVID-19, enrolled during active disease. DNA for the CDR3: TGTGCCAGCAGCTATCGTCAGGGGGACCATGGCTACACCTTC. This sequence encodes CASSYRQGDHGYTF.